Listed here are 16 T cell receptor beta chains from one sample, sequenced in a study of T cells in Graves' hyperthyroidism and ophthalmopathy. Amplification targeted TCR beta CDR3 regions from RNA transcripts. TCR CDR3 regions were first amplified by RT-PCR with HTBI primers. One entry per CDR3 protein results from TCRdb running MiXCR on the multiplex PCR reads. The sample contains roughly 720,000 distinct CDR3 sequences, roughly a sixth of which appear only once. Sequenced input: blood. The receptors shown here come from a man between 50 and 59 years old with Graves' hyperthyroidism.

This clonotype was detected many times. The V call is TRBV28, the J call TRBJ2-1; possibly TRBD2 for D (5 bases). The CDR3 spans 14 residues. Germline-derived CDR1 and CDR2 are MDHEN and SYDVKM. With 3 bases removed from V and 8 bases from J, the gap between germline ends came to 14 bases. The CDR3 sequence: CASSFNAASHEQFF. DNA of the CDR3: TGTGCCAGCAGTTTTAACGCGGCTAGCCATGAGCAGTTCTTC. Complete variable domain (other parts from reference TRBV28 and TRBJ2-1): DVKVTQSSRYLVKRTGEKVFLECVQDMDHENMFWYRQDPGLGLRLIYFSYDVKMKEKGDIPEGYSVSREKKERFSLILESASTNQTSMYLCASSFNAASHEQFFGPGTRLTVL.

The chain recombines TRBV28 with TRBJ1-3; D not certain. The ends were cut back, 8 bases at V and 6 bases at J, with 11 bases in the middle. CDR1 and CDR2 (germline): MDHEN, SYDVKM. The CDR3 covers 12 residues. The chain's CDR3 is CASSTWANTIYF. The CDR3 DNA reads as TGTGCCAGCTCCACCTGGGCAAACACCATATATTTT.

This clonotype was detected ten times or more. The chain couples TRBV27 to TRBJ2-1; D unresolved. The V and J ends lost 4 bases and 4 bases respectively, with 8 bases between them. The germline V gene encodes CDR1 MNHEY and CDR2 SMNVEV (reference sequence). The CDR3 extends over 13 amino acids. CDR3 region: CASSYRQYNEQFF. CDR3 sequence (DNA): TGTGCCAGCAGTTATCGGCAGTACAATGAGCAGTTCTTC.

This clonotype was picked up many times. V gene TRBV4-2 combines with J gene TRBJ2-1; 14 bases match TRBD2. J gave up 6 bases and V 4 bases, and 5 bases lay outside the gene matches. The CDR3 is 16 amino acids. The germline V gene encodes CDR1 LGHNA and CDR2 YNFKEQ. The CDR3 DNA is TGTGCCAGCAGCCTGACCGGACTAGCGGGAGGCAATGAGCAGTTCTTC. This gives the protein CASSLTGLAGGNEQFF.

This clonotype was found a few times. This sequence joins TRBV7-9 and TRBJ1-1; 7 bases are shared with TRBD1. This CDR3 has 14 amino acids. V was clipped by 0 bases and J by 3 bases; unmatched bases: 1. Germline lookup yields CDR1 SEHNR and CDR2 FQNEAQ (reference sequence). This CDR3 reads CASSLAGTDTEAFF. For the CDR3, the DNA is TGTGCCAGCAGCTTAGCCGGGACAGACACTGAAGCTTTCTTT.

Many counts were recorded for this clonotype. V usage is TRBV28 and J usage is TRBJ2-7; tentatively, D is TRBD1 or TRBD2 (5 bases each). In germline, CDR1 is MDHEN, CDR2 SYDVKM. CDR3 length: 15 residues. V was pared by 3 bases and J by 3 bases, with 15 bases between. In DNA form, the CDR3 reads TGTGCCAGCAGTTTTACCGGGACCGAGTTCTACGAGCAGTACTTC. Translated: CASSFTGTEFYEQYF.

This clonotype was seen ten or more times. V and J are TRBV2 and TRBJ2-7, with D possibly TRBD1 on 6 matching bases. Per germline, CDR1 SNHLY and CDR2 FYNNEI. Trimming took 6 bases from V and 4 from J, leaving 13 bases between them. This CDR3 region has 13 residues. The CDR3 sequence: CASRGDIGYEQYF. In DNA, the CDR3 is TGTGCCAGCAGGGGGGACATTGGTTACGAGCAGTACTTC.

In this sample, this clonotype turned up many times. This chain connects TRBV24-1 to TRBJ2-5; weak D call: TRBD1 (8 bases). This CDR3 has 15 residues. The V gene's germline CDR1 is KGHDR and CDR2 SFDVKD. Trimming removed 3 bases at V and 5 bases at J, with 15 bases between. In DNA, the CDR3 is TGTGCCACCAGTGATGCCACAGGGGGGGGGGAGACCCAGTACTTC. It encodes CATSDATGGGETQYF.

The genes are TRBV30 and TRBJ1-6; D is ambiguous. V dropped 7 bases and J dropped 0 bases, with 10 bases sitting between them. Germline CDR1 GTSNPN, CDR2 SVGIG (reference sequence). The CDR3 consists of 14 residues. In nucleotides, the CDR3 is TGTGCCTCAACCTCGAGCTCCTATAATTCACCCCTCCACTTT. Protein product: CASTSSSYNSPLHF.

In this sample, this clonotype turned up a few times. The V gene is TRBV27, the J gene TRBJ1-4; D is undetermined. CDR1 MNHEY and CDR2 SMNVEV come from the germline V gene (reference sequence). Trimming took off 5 bases at V and 0 bases at J, with 16 bases between the two ends. This CDR3 comprises 17 residues. CDR3 residues: CASSPQPRGTTNEKLFF. The DNA for the CDR3 is TGTGCCAGCAGTCCTCAACCCCGCGGGACAACTAATGAAAAACTGTTTTTT.

This clonotype showed up just a few times. This chain joins TRBV3-1 and TRBJ2-5, with 8 bases identical to TRBD1. This CDR3 spans 14 amino acids. The V and J ends lost 3 bases and 6 bases, in that order; junction bases with no gene match: 6. Per germline, CDR1 LGHDT and CDR2 YNNKEL (reference sequence). The CDR3, as DNA: TGTGCCAGCAGCCAGGCAGGGGGCCTACAGACCCAGTACTTC. It translates to CASSQAGGLQTQYF.

In the case of this clonotype: The conserved phenylalanine or tryptophan is not found at the CDR3 terminus, so this likely reflects a read error. The V gene is TRBV7-2, the J gene TRBJ2-4, with 9 bases lining up with TRBD2. CDR1 SGHTA and CDR2 FQGNSA come from the germline V gene. Germline trimming cut 1 base from V and 5 bases from J; bases unmatched to any gene: 12. The CDR3 consists of 18 residues. The CDR3 is CASSLDGRLAGDQNIQYL. CDR3 coding DNA: TGTGCCAGCAGCTTAGACGGGCGATTAGCGGGAGATCAAAACATTCAGTACCTC.

This clonotype was seen repeatedly, ten times or more. V and J are TRBV20-1 and TRBJ1-6, with D maybe TRBD1 (5 bases). The CDR3 has 15 residues. Looked up from germline, CDR1 is DFQATT and CDR2 is SNEGSKA (reference sequence). The CDR3 is CSPGEGREGNSPLHF. The CDR3 DNA is TGCAGCCCCGGAGAGGGGCGGGAGGGCAATTCACCCCTCCACTTT.

The chain employs TRBV5-5 and TRBJ1-5, with D possibly TRBD1 on 5 matching bases. The CDR3 contains 14 residues. The ends were cut back, 1 base at V and 7 bases at J, with 12 bases in the middle. Germline CDR1 is SGHKS and CDR2 is YYEKEE (reference sequence). The CDR3 bases are TGTGCCAGCAGCTTGAAGCAGGGAGGACAGCCCCAGCATTTT. This encodes CASSLKQGGQPQHF.

This clonotype was found many times. The V and J genes are TRBV10-3 and TRBJ2-7, with 14 nucleotides matching TRBD2. The CDR3 consists of 15 residues. V trimming: 6 bases; J trimming: 3 bases; junction bases outside the gene matches: 4. Germline assignment: CDR1 ENHRY and CDR2 SYGVKD. CDR3 nucleotide sequence: TGTGCCATCAGCGGGACTAGCGGGAGAGTCTACGAGCAGTACTTC. It specifies CAISGTSGRVYEQYF.

This clonotype was seen ten or more times. The rearrangement joins TRBV2 to TRBJ1-4; perhaps TRBD1 as D (6 bases). Per the germline V gene, CDR1 is SNHLY and CDR2 is FYNNEI. V lost 4 bases and J 0 bases, leaving 9 bases between the germline ends. CDR3 length: 15 residues. DNA for the CDR3: TGTGCCAGCAGTGCCAGGGGTGCAACTAATGAAAAACTGTTTTTT. This sequence encodes CASSARGATNEKLFF.